A selection of T cell receptor beta chains follows, all from one sample in a study of T cells in lung cancer brain metastases. Produced via immunoSEQ multiplex PCR; TCRdb's table is partial and in-frame only. Among 5,000 to 7,000 clones listed, about 85% were seen once. Sequencing was done on a sample of tumor tissue from the primary lung tumor. All receptors come from a man between 65 and 85 years old with non-small cell lung cancer. The CDR3 runs from the conserved cysteine through the conserved F or W. The D gene is left open where the match is weak. Clone size is stated in some rows and not others, as once, few, many or a class when expanded.

DNA | CDR3 | J | V | D | size
TGTGCCAGCAGGGACAGGGGGGGTAATCAGCCCCAGCATTTT | CASRDRGGNQPQHF | TRBJ1-5 | TRBV6-1 | TRBD1 | -
TGTGCCATCAGTCGGGACAGGGGGTACACTGAAGCTTTCTTT | CAISRDRGYTEAFF | TRBJ1-1 | TRBV10-3 | TRBD1 | -
TGTGCCAGCAGCTTAGAGACTAGCGGGACCGGGGAGCTGTTTTTT | CASSLETSGTGELFF | TRBJ2-2 | TRBV11-2 | TRBD2 | -
TGTGCCAGCAGCGATTCTACTGGGCTCTCTGGAAACACCATATATTTT | CASSDSTGLSGNTIYF | TRBJ1-3 | TRBV6-6 | - | -
TGCGCCAGCAGCCAAGATCTCACAGTAACTAATGAAAAACTGTTTTTT | CASSQDLTVTNEKLFF | TRBJ1-4 | TRBV4-3 | - | -
TGTGCCAGCTCACGGACGACTAGCGGGAGGGGCAACACCGGGGAGCTGTTTTTT | CASSRTTSGRGNTGELFF | TRBJ2-2 | TRBV18 | TRBD2 | -
TGTGCCAGCAGCTTAGCGCGAGCGGGACAGTTCTTC | CASSLARAGQFF | TRBJ2-1 | TRBV7-8 | TRBD2 | -
TGTGCCACCAGCACCCAGGGGACGGAGCTGTTTTTT | CATSTQGTELFF | TRBJ2-2 | TRBV15 | - | once
TGTGCCAGCAGCTCGGGTTTGGGGCAAGAGACCCAGTACTTC | CASSSGLGQETQYF | TRBJ2-5 | TRBV7-3 | - | -
TGTGCCAGCAGCAAGAGGGGGCCTTCTGGAAACACCATATATTTT | CASSKRGPSGNTIYF | TRBJ1-3 | TRBV5-6 | TRBD1 | -
TGTGCCAGTGGCGCCGACAGGGGGAATCTGCCCCAGCATTTT | CASGADRGNLPQHF | TRBJ1-5 | TRBV19 | TRBD1 | -
TGTGCCAGTAGTACGTCGTCCGCATCCGGGACTTCGTACGAGCAGTACTTC | CASSTSSASGTSYEQYF | TRBJ2-7 | TRBV19 | - | -
TGTGCCAGCAGCGGACTAGGACAGGGGAATTCACCCCTCCACTTT | CASSGLGQGNSPLHF | TRBJ1-6 | TRBV9 | TRBD1 | -
TGTGCCAGCAGCCCAGCCTTGCCCCGGGGGAGCAATCAGCCCCAGCATTTT | CASSPALPRGSNQPQHF | TRBJ1-5 | TRBV7-8 | - | -
TGCAGCGTTGAATTGCGGGGTCAATACAATGAGCAGTTCTTC | CSVELRGQYNEQFF | TRBJ2-1 | TRBV29-1 | - | few
TGCGCCAGCAGCCGTAGATTGAACACTGAAGCTTTCTTT | CASSRRLNTEAFF | TRBJ1-1 | TRBV4-3 | - | once
TGTGCCTCCTCAGGGGTGGCTGAAGCTTTCTTT | CASSGVAEAFF | TRBJ1-1 | TRBV10-3 | - | -
TGCGCCAGCAGCCAAGGGGACGGAACATACAATGAGCAGTTCTTC | CASSQGDGTYNEQFF | TRBJ2-1 | TRBV4-3 | - | -
TGTGCCTGGAGTGCTTCTGGGGCCGGGCAGTACTTC | CAWSASGAGQYF | TRBJ2-7 | TRBV30 | - | -
TGCGCCAGCAGCTTGGGACAGTTTAACACTGAAGCTTTCTTT | CASSLGQFNTEAFF | TRBJ1-1 | TRBV5-1 | - | -
TGCGCCAGCAGCTTGTGGACAGGCTCCAACACTGAAGCTTTTTTT | CASSLWTGSNTEAFF | TRBJ1-1 | TRBV5-1 | TRBD1 | -
TGTGCCAGCAGTGATCCAGGTGGGAGGGGGCAAGGCTATGGCTACACCTTC | CASSDPGGRGQGYGYTF | TRBJ1-2 | TRBV9 | TRBD1 | -
TGTGCCTGGAGTGTATCAGGGGACCGCGGCTACACCTTC | CAWSVSGDRGYTF | TRBJ1-2 | TRBV30 | - | -
TGTGCCAGCAGCTTAGCTGGGGCAGAGAACACTGAAGCTTTCTTT | CASSLAGAENTEAFF | TRBJ1-1 | TRBV7-9 | - | -
TGTGCCGGGAGAGAGGGGATGGGCCCCGGGGAGCTGTTTTTT | CAGREGMGPGELFF | TRBJ2-2 | TRBV21-1 | - | -
TGTGCCAGCAGTGAAGGTCTTCGGCAGAACACTGAAGCTTTCTTT | CASSEGLRQNTEAFF | TRBJ1-1 | TRBV2 | - | -
TGTGCCAGCAGCGTAGTCGACAGCCCTGGAAACACCATATATTTT | CASSVVDSPGNTIYF | TRBJ1-3 | TRBV9 | - | -
TGTGCCAGCAGTTCCGGGACAGGAGTAATGGCCCAGTACTTC | CASSSGTGVMAQYF | TRBJ2-5 | TRBV6-1 | TRBD1 | -
TGTGCCAGTAGTGAGGGAGGGTTAGGGGCCATTGAGCAGTTCTTC | CASSEGGLGAIEQFF | TRBJ2-1 | TRBV19 | TRBD2 | -
TGTGCTAGTGGGTCCCTAGGCATGGCAGGCGACCACGAGCAGTACTTC | CASGSLGMAGDHEQYF | TRBJ2-7 | TRBV12-5 | - | -
TGTGCCAGTAGTCCAAGGACGGGGGAAGCTTTCTTT | CASSPRTGEAFF | TRBJ1-1 | TRBV19 | - | -
TGTGCCAGCAGTTCACGGGGGACAGGGGGTTTAGAGCAGTACTTC | CASSSRGTGGLEQYF | TRBJ2-7 | TRBV6-6 | TRBD1 | -
TGTGCCAGCAGCCCAGGACTAGCGGAGTTAGAGACCCAGTACTTC | CASSPGLAELETQYF | TRBJ2-5 | TRBV5-4 | TRBD2 | -
TGTGCCAGCAGCTTGAAGGCCCGGGACTACCAAGGGGCCGGGGAGCTGTTTTTT | CASSLKARDYQGAGELFF | TRBJ2-2 | TRBV5-4 | TRBD2 | -
TGTGCCAGTAGTATAGATCACGGCAGGGCCAATGAGCAGTTCTTC | CASSIDHGRANEQFF | TRBJ2-1 | TRBV19 | - | -
TGCGCCAGCAGTTTGGCGGGAGAGGTTGAGCAGTACTTC | CASSLAGEVEQYF | TRBJ2-7 | TRBV10-2 | TRBD2 | -
TGCGCCAGCAGCATAGCGACAGGGGGCATCAAAGGCTACACCTTC | CASSIATGGIKGYTF | TRBJ1-2 | TRBV5-1 | TRBD1 | -
TGTGCCAGTAGTGTCGGGACCCTTTCACGAGAACGGGAGCAGTACTTC | CASSVGTLSREREQYF | TRBJ2-7 | TRBV19 | - | -
TGCGCCAGCAGCTCCGGACAGGGCTTTGGAAACACCATATATTTT | CASSSGQGFGNTIYF | TRBJ1-3 | TRBV5-1 | TRBD1 | -